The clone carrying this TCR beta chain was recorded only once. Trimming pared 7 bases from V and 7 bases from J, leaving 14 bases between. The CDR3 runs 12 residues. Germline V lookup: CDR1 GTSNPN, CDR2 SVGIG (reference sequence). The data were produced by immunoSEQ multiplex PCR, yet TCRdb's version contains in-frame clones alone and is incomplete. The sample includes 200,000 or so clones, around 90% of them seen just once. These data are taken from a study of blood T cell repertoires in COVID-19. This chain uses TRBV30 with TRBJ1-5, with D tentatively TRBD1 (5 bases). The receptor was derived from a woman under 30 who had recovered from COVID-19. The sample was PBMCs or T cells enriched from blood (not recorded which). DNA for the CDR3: TGTGCCTCCTCGGAGGGGTTCCAGCCCCAGCATTTT. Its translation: CASSEGFQPQHF.